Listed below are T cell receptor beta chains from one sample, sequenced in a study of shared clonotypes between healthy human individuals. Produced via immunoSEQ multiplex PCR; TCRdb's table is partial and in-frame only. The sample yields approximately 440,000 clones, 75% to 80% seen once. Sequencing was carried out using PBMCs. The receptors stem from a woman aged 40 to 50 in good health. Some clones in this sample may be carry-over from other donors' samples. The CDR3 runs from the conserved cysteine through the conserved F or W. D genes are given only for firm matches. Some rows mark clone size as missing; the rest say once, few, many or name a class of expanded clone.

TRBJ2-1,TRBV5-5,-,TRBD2,TGTGCCAGCAGCCTTTCGAAGTACGGACTAGCGGGCCCCTACAATGAGCAGTTCTTC,CASSLSKYGLAGPYNEQFF
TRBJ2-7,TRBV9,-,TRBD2,TGTGCCAGCAGCGTAGGGGCTAGCGGGAGTTTGTACGAGCAGTACTTC,CASSVGASGSLYEQYF
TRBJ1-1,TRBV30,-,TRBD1,TGTGCCTGGAGGGACAGGAATCCTCTTTTTAACACTGAAGCTTTCTTT,CAWRDRNPLFNTEAFF
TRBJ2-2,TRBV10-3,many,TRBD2,TGTGCCACCGGACGGGAGGGTCACAACACCGGGGAGCTGTTTTTT,CATGREGHNTGELFF
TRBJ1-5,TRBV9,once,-,TGTGCCAGCAGCGTAGACCCGACGGCGAATCAGCCCCAGCATTTT,CASSVDPTANQPQHF
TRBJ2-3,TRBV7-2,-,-,TGTGCCAGCAGCCACGGTACTAGTACGGATACGCAGTATTTT,CASSHGTSTDTQYF
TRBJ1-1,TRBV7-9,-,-,TGTGCCAGCAGCTTAGTGGGGGGAGTGCCTGAAGCTTTCTTT,CASSLVGGVPEAFF
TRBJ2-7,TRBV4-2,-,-,TGTGCCAGCAGCCAAGTCAGGGAAGGAAGGAACGAGCAGTACTTC,CASSQVREGRNEQYF
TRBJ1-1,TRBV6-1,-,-,TGTGCCAGCAGTGACCGTCGGGCTGTGGGCACTGAAGCTTTCTTT,CASSDRRAVGTEAFF
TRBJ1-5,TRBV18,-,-,TGTGCCAGCTCACCGGGGGCTGGGACGCCGGGGCAGCCCCAGCATTTT,CASSPGAGTPGQPQHF
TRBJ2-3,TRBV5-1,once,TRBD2,TGCGCCAGCAGCTCCGGTGCCCTAGCGGGAGAAGATACGCAGTATTTT,CASSSGALAGEDTQYF
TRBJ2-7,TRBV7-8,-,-,TGTGCCAGCAGCTTAGTCCCAGGGGGGCAGCAGTACTTC,CASSLVPGGQQYF
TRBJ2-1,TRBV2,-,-,TGTGCCAGCAGTGTCACATATTTGAGGAATGAGCAGTTCTTC,CASSVTYLRNEQFF
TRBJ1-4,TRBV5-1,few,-,TGCGCCAGCAGCTTGGCTTCTGTGACAGGTCGTCATGAAAAACTGTTTTTT,CASSLASVTGRHEKLFF
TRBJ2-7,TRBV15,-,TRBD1,TGTGCCACCAGCCGAGCAGGGGGTTTTTACTACGAGCAGTACTTC,CATSRAGGFYYEQYF
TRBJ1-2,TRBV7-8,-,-,TGTGCCAGCAGCTTAGCGCGAGGGGAGGAAGGCTACACCTTC,CASSLARGEEGYTF
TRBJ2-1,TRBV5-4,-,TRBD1,TGTGCCAGCAGCCCCGACAGGGGAACCTACAATGAGCAGTTCTTC,CASSPDRGTYNEQFF
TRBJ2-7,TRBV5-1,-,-,TGCGCCAGCAGCTTGGCAAGACAGGCTACAAGCTCCTACGAGCAGTACTTC,CASSLARQATSSYEQYF
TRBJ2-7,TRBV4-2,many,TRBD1,TGTGCCAGCAGCCGAAGAACAGGGGAAGGCTACGAGCAGTACTTC,CASSRRTGEGYEQYF
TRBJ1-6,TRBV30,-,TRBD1,TGTGCCTGGAAAGGGACAGGGGGCTTTACTCGGAATAATTCACCCCTCCACTTT,CAWKGTGGFTRNNSPLHF
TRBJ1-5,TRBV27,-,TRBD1,TGTGCCAGCAGTCGGGACAGGTACAATCAGCCCCAGCATTTT,CASSRDRYNQPQHF
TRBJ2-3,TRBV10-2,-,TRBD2,TGCGCCAGCAGACCGACTAGCGGGAGAGCAGATACGCAGTATTTT,CASRPTSGRADTQYF
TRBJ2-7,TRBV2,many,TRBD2,TGTGCCAGCAGTGAGTCAGCGGGAGGGGGATACGAGCAGTACTTC,CASSESAGGGYEQYF
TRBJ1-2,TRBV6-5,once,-,TGTGCCAGCAGTTACTCGTTTAGCGGAGGCTACACCTTC,CASSYSFSGGYTF
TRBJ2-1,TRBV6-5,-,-,TGTGCCAGCAGTTACCTAGAGGGGTATGAGCAGTTCTTC,CASSYLEGYEQFF
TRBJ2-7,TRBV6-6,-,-,TGTGCCAGCAGGACCTTTGGGGAGCAGTACTTC,CASRTFGEQYF
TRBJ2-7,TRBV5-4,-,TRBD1,TGTGCCAGCAGCACCTACCGGGACAGGGTGATCCTATGGTACTTC,CASSTYRDRVILWYF
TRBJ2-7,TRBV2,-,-,TGTGCCAGCCGTCTAGGGGGTATAAGCTACGAGCAGTACTTC,CASRLGGISYEQYF
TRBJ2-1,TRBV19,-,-,TGTGCCAGTACCTACTGGGGGAGAGGGTTTAATGAGCAGTTCTTC,CASTYWGRGFNEQFF
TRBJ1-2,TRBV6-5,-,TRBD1,TGTGCCAGCAGTGGCCCGGGACAGGGATCCTATGGCTACACCTTC,CASSGPGQGSYGYTF
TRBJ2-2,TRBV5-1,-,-,TGCGCCAGCAGCTTCTTTGTTCAGGCCGGGGAGCTGTTTTTT,CASSFFVQAGELFF
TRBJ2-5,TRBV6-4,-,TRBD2,TGTGCCAGCAGTGACCCCCTAGCGGAGCAAGAGACCCAGTACTTC,CASSDPLAEQETQYF
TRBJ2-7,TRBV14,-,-,TGTGCCAGCAGCCAAGAGGCGGGGACGTATTCCTACGAGCAGTACTTC,CASSQEAGTYSYEQYF
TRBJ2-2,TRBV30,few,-,TGTGCCTGGAGTAGCAGGGTCACCGGGGAGCTGTTTTTT,CAWSSRVTGELFF
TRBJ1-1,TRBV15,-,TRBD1,TGTGCCACCAGCAGAGGTGGACAGGGCCACACTGAAGCTTTCTTT,CATSRGGQGHTEAFF
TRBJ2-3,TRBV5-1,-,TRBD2,TGCGCCAGCAGCCGTCGGACTAGTGTTAGCACAGATACGCAGTATTTT,CASSRRTSVSTDTQYF
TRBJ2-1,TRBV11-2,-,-,TGTGCCAGCAGCCGAACCCCCCACGGAAGCGCCCCTAATGAGCAGTTCTTC,CASSRTPHGSAPNEQFF
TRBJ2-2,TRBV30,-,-,TGTGCCTGGAGTGTGAACAGAGCCACCGGGGAGCTGTTTTTT,CAWSVNRATGELFF
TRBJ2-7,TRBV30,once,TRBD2,TGTGCCTGGAGTGGACTAGCGGGACCATACTCCTACGAGCAGTACTTC,CAWSGLAGPYSYEQYF
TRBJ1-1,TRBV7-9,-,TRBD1,TGTGCCATCAAGAACCGGGACAGCTTATACACTGAAGCTTTCTTT,CAIKNRDSLYTEAFF
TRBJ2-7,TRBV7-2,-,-,TGTGCCAGCCTCCCGACTAGACAGTCCTACGAGCAGTACTTC,CASLPTRQSYEQYF
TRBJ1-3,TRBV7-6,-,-,TGTGCCAGCAGCTTAGACAGGGAAGGAAACACCATATATTTT,CASSLDREGNTIYF